These 13 T cell receptor beta chains were sequenced from one sample in a study of cytomegalovirus exposure and HLA in healthy donors. Amplification used 60 Vbeta primers and 13 Jbeta primers. Data came from immunoSEQ multiplex PCR; TCRdb stores just in-frame clones and leaves some out. The sample lists about 120,000 clones, about 78% seen once, with under 5% in the top ten. The sample was PBMCs. These receptors all stem from a man aged 25 to 45 in good health and CMV-seronegative.

The table lists this clone with a few counts. The V and J genes are TRBV27 and TRBJ2-1, with 14 positions matching TRBD2. This CDR3 has 15 residues. CDR1 and CDR2 from the germline V gene are MNHEY and SMNVEV (reference sequence). V gave up 6 bases and J gave up 8 bases; unmatched junction bases: 6. Here the CDR3 DNA reads TGTGCCAGCAGACCCGGACTAGCGGGGGGCCATGAGCAGTTCTTC. Translating it yields CASRPGLAGGHEQFF.

This sequence joins TRBV2 and TRBJ2-7, with 7 bases that match TRBD1. With 6 bases clipped from V and 0 bases from J, the junction kept 17 bases outside the gene matches. Germline loops: CDR1 SNHLY, CDR2 FYNNEI. The CDR3 is made up of 18 amino acids. CDR3 in DNA: TGTGCCAGCAGCCTCGACAGGGTCGAGAGATCTTTCTCCTACGAGCAGTACTTC. Its translation is CASSLDRVERSFSYEQYF.

The gene calls are TRBV11-2 and TRBJ2-5; TRBD1 matches at 8 bases. The J call may be in error: the DNA end matches TRBJ2-7 better. The CDR3 covers 16 residues. Germline-derived CDR1 and CDR2 are SGHAT and FQNNGV. Here the CDR3 reads CASSSGTGFLSYEQYF. As DNA, the CDR3 is TGTGCCAGCAGCTCCGGGACAGGATTCCTTTCCTACGAGCAGTACTTC.

The chain employs TRBV5-1 and TRBJ2-1, with D maybe TRBD1 (5 bases). Trimming removed 3 bases from V and 7 bases from J, with 17 bases in between. The CDR3 is made up of 15 amino acids. Per the germline V gene, CDR1 is SGHRS and CDR2 is YFSETQ. CDR3 bases: TGCGCCAGCAGCTATGACAGCCCTCCGGGTAATGAGCAGTTCTTC. It yields the protein CASSYDSPPGNEQFF.

This chain links TRBV14 with TRBJ2-7, with 8 bases lining up with TRBD1. The CDR3 runs to 18 residues. Germline V CDR1 and CDR2: SGHDN, FVKESK. V dropped 3 bases and J dropped 0; count of bases not matched to a gene: 13. CDR3 nucleotides: TGTGCCAGCAGCCACCCTAGGGGAAGGACAGGGAGCTCCTACGAGCAGTACTTC. This encodes CASSHPRGRTGSSYEQYF.

This clone turned up a few times. The rearrangement joins TRBV4-2 to TRBJ1-2; no reliable D call. The germline CDR1 and CDR2 sequences are LGHNA and YNFKEQ. The CDR3 is 14 amino acids. V was cut by 1 base and J by 8 bases, with 14 bases left in between. CDR3 loop: CASSQGDTPSGYTF. CDR3 in DNA: TGTGCCAGCAGCCAAGGTGACACTCCTTCGGGCTACACCTTC.

The chain employs TRBV6-6 and TRBJ1-1; TRBD1 aligns across 7 bases. The V segment lost 6 bases and the J segment 3 bases; nucleotides outside the gene matches: 7. The CDR3 runs 14 residues. In germline, CDR1 is MNHNY, CDR2 SVGAGI (reference sequence). CDR3 amino acids: CASSGRGQYTEAFF. The CDR3 coding sequence is TGTGCCAGCAGCGGACGGGGACAGTACACTGAAGCTTTCTTT.

This clone is a singleton in its sample. V and J are TRBV28 and TRBJ1-2; 10 bases map to TRBD1. The CDR3 loop spans 15 amino acids. Germline V lookup: CDR1 MDHEN, CDR2 SYDVKM. V trimming: 3 bases; J trimming: 8 bases; junction bases outside the gene matches: 9. The CDR3 coding sequence is TGTGCCAGCAGTTTGCCGGGACAGGGGAAATACGGCTACACCTTC. Translation gives CASSLPGQGKYGYTF.

As for this clone: The junction departs from germline at one end; a sequencing error may be responsible. The V call is TRBV7-9, the J call TRBJ1-4; D is possibly TRBD1 (6 bases). Germline loops: CDR1 SEHNR, CDR2 FQNEAQ (reference sequence). The CDR3 is made up of 15 amino acids. This CDR3 reads CSSSSIQGISEKLFF. Here the CDR3 DNA reads TGTTCCAGCAGCTCAATACAGGGAATTAGTGAAAAACTGTTTTTT.

CDR3 protein: CASSEGVGGLNEKLFF. In nucleotides, the CDR3 is TGTGCCAGCAGCGAAGGGGTTGGGGGACTTAATGAAAAACTGTTTTTT. The V and J genes are TRBV7-8 and TRBJ1-4, with D possibly being TRBD1 (5 bases). CDR3 length: 16 amino acids. V lost 5 bases to trimming and J lost 4 bases, with 17 bases between them. Germline V CDR1 and CDR2: SGHVS, FQNEAQ.

The CDR3, as DNA: TGTGCCAGCAGCTTGCCTTGGTGGGGGGGCACGGGGACAGATACGCAGTATTTT. This gives the protein CASSLPWWGGTGTDTQYF. The chain is built from TRBV5-5 and TRBJ2-3; possibly TRBD2 for D (7 bases). CDR3 length: 18 amino acids. Between the trimmed V and J ends, which lost 1 base and 3 bases, there was a span of 21 bases. Per the germline V gene, CDR1 is SGHKS and CDR2 is YYEKEE (reference sequence).

The V and J genes are TRBV4-1 and TRBJ1-2; TRBD1 matches 12 bases. Germline V gene data show CDR1 as MGHRA and CDR2 as YSYEKL. V was pared by 4 bases and J by 3 bases, with 6 bases of the junction left unmatched. The CDR3 has 16 residues. The CDR3 region is CASSRPGQGADYGYTF. The CDR3 nucleotides read TGCGCCAGCAGCCGCCCGGGACAGGGGGCCGACTATGGCTACACCTTC.

The chain joins TRBV4-2 to TRBJ2-1; D perhaps matches TRBD2 (5 bases). CDR3 length: 16 amino acids. Trimming took off 0 bases at V and 0 bases at J, with 9 bases between the two ends. Germline V gene sequence: CDR1 LGHNA, CDR2 YNFKEQ. The CDR3 loop is CASSQDRRSSYNEQFF. CDR3 DNA sequence: TGTGCCAGCAGCCAAGATAGGAGGAGCTCCTACAATGAGCAGTTCTTC.